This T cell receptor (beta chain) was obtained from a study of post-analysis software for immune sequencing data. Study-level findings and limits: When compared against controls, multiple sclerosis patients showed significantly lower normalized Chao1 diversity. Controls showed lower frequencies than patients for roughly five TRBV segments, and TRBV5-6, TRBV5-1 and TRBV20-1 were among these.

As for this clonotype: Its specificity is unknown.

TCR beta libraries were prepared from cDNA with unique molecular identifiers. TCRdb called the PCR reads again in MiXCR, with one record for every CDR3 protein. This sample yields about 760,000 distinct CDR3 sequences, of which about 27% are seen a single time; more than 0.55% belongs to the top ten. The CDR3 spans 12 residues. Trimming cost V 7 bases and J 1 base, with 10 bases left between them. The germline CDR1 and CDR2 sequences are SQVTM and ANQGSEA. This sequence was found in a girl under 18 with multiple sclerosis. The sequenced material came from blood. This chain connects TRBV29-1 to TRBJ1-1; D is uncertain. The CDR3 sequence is CSAHVANTEAFF. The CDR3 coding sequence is TGCAGCGCTCATGTCGCGAACACTGAAGCTTTCTTT.